This T cell receptor (beta chain) was obtained from a study of PD-1 blockade in classical Hodgkin lymphoma. Study outcomes and limitations: In newly diagnosed patients, baseline TCR diversity was reportedly below that of healthy donors. The study found complete responders had baseline diversity similar to newly diagnosed patients.

The patients all showed relapse after autologous stem cell transplantation, while their brentuximab vedotin exposure varied. CDR3 size: 19 residues. Germline CDR1 LNHNV, CDR2 YYDKDF (reference sequence). With 0 bases removed from V and 0 bases from J, the gap between germline ends came to 17 bases. The protocol was immunoSEQ multiplex PCR, while the TCRdb copy is restricted to in-frame clones and leaves out a portion. The sample records around 10,000 clones, 80% being singletons. As to this clone: As yet, its antigen is unknown.

The specimen was peripheral blood mononuclear cells (PBMCs), collected before the second cycle of nivolumab. The genes are TRBV15 and TRBJ1-4, with D perhaps matching TRBD1 (5 bases). The clonotype originates from a human donor with classical Hodgkin lymphoma. CDR3 nucleotide sequence: TGTGCCACCAGCAGAGAGAGTTTGGAGGGGACTGCAACTAATGAAAAACTGTTTTTT. Its protein product is CATSRESLEGTATNEKLFF.